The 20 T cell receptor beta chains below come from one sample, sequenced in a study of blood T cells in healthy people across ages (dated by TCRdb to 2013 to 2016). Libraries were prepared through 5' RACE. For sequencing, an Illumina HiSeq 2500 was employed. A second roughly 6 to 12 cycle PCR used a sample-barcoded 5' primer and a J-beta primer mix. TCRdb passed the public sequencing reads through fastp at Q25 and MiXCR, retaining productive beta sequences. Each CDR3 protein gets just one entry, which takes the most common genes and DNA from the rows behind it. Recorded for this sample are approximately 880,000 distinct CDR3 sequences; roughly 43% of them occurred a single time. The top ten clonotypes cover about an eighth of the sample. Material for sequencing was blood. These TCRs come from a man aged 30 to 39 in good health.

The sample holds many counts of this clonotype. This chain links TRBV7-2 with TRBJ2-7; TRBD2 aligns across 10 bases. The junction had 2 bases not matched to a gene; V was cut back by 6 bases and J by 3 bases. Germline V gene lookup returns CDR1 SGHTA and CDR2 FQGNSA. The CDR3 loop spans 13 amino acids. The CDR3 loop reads CASSSSGGYEQYF. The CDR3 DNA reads TGTGCCAGCAGTTCTAGCGGGGGCTACGAGCAGTACTTC.

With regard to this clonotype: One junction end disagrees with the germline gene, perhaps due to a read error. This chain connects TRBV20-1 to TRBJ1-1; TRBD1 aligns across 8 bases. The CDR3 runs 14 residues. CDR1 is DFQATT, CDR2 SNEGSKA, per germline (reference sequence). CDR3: CSARDTDRDTEAFF. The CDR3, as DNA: TGCAGTGCAAGAGACACGGACAGGGACACTGAAGCTTTCTTT.

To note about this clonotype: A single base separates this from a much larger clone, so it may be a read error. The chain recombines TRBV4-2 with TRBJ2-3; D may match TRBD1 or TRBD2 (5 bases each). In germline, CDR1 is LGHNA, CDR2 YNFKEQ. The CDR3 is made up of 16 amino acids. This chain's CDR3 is CAGSSRGAQDTDTQYF. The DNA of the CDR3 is TGTGCCGGCAGCTCTCGGGGCGCGCAAGACACAGATACGCAGTATTTT.

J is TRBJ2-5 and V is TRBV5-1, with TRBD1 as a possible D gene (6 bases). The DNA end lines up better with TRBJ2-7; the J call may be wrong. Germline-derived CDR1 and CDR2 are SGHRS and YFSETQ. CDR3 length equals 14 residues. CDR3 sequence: CASSFHRDAYEQYF. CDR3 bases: TGCGCCAGCAGCTTCCACAGGGACGCGTACGAGCAGTACTTC.

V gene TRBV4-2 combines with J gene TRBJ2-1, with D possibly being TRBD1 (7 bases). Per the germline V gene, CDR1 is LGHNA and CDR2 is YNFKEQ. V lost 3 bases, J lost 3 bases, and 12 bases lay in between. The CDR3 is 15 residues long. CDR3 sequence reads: CASSQAGGNYNEQFF. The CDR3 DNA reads TGTGCCAGCAGCCAGGCAGGGGGGAACTACAATGAGCAGTTCTTC.

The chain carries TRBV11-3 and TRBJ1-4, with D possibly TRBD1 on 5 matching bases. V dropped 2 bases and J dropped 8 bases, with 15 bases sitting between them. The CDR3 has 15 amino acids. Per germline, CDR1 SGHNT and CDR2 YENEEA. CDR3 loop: CASSLRLGVEEKLFF. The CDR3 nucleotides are TGTGCCAGCAGCTTAAGGTTGGGGGTTGAAGAAAAACTGTTTTTT.

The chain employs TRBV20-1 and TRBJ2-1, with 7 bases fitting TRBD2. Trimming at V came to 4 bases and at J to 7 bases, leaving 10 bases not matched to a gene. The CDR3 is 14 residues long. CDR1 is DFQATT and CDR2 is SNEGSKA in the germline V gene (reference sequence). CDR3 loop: CSAKRGGSLNEQFF. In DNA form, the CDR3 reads TGCAGTGCTAAGAGGGGCGGGAGTTTAAATGAGCAGTTCTTC.

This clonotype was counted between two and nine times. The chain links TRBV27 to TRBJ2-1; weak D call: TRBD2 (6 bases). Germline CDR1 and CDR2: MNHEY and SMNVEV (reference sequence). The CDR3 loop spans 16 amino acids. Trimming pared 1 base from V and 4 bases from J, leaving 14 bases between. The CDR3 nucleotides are TGTGCCAGCAGTTTATACGGAGGGTTCACATACAATGAGCAGTTCTTC. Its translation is CASSLYGGFTYNEQFF.

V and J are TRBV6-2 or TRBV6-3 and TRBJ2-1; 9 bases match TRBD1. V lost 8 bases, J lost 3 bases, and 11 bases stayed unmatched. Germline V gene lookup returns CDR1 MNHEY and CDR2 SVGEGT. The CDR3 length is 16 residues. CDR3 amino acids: CASHKPRTGDYNEQFF. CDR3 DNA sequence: TGTGCCAGCCACAAACCCCGGACAGGGGACTACAATGAGCAGTTCTTC.

CDR3 nucleotides: TGTGCCAGCAGTCTTCCGGGACAGGGGTTTTATAGCAATCAGCCCCAGCATTTT. Amino acid sequence: CASSLPGQGFYSNQPQHF. This chain uses TRBV6-1 with TRBJ1-5, with TRBD1 identical over 10 bases. The CDR3 has 18 amino acids. V trimming: 5 bases; J trimming: 0 bases; junction bases outside the gene matches: 10. From germline, CDR1 is MNHNS and CDR2 SASEGT.

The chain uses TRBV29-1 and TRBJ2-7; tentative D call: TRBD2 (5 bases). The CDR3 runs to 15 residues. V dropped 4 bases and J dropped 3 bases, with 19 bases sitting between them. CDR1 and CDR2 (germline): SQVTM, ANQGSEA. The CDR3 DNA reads TGCAGCGTTGCAGAGAGCGGTCTCTCTTACTACGAGCAGTACTTC. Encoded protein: CSVAESGLSYYEQYF.

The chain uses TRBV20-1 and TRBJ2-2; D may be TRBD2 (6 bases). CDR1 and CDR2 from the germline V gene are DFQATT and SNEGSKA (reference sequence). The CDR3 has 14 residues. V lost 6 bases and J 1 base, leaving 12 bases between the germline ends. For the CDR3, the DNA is TGCAGTGCCGTGGGGCGGGAGAACACCGGGGAGCTGTTTTTT. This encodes CSAVGRENTGELFF.

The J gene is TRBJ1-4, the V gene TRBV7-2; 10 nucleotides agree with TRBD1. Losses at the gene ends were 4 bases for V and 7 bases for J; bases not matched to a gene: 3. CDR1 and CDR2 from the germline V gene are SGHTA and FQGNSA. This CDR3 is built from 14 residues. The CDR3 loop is CASSWDRGGEKLFF. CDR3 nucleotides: TGTGCCAGCAGCTGGGACAGGGGAGGTGAAAAACTGTTTTTT.

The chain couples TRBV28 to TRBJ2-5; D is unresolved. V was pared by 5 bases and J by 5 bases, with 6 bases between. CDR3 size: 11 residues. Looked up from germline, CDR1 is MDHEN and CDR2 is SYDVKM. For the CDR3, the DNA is TGTGCCAGCAGTGTTTTTGAGACCCAGTACTTC. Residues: CASSVFETQYF.

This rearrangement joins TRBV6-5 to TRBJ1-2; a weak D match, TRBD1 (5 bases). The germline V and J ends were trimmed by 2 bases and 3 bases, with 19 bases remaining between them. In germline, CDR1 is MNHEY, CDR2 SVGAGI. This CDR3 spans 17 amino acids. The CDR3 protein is CASSYIFRVGLDYGYTF. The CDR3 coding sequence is TGTGCCAGCAGTTACATTTTCAGGGTAGGGTTGGACTATGGCTACACCTTC.

CDR3 amino acids: CASSLFEIQGGNTEAFF. CDR3 sequence (DNA): TGCGCCAGCAGCTTGTTTGAGATTCAGGGAGGGAACACTGAAGCTTTCTTT. The chain uses TRBV5-1 and TRBJ1-1, with D maybe TRBD1 (5 bases). Between the trimmed V and J ends, which lost 1 base and 1 base, there was a span of 17 bases. From germline, CDR1 is SGHRS and CDR2 YFSETQ. CDR3 length: 17 residues.

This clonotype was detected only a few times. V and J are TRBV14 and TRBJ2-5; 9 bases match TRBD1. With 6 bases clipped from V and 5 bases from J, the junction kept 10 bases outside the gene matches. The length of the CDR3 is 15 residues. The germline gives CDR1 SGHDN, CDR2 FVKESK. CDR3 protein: CASSRTGEFAETQYF. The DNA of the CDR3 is TGTGCCAGCAGTCGGACAGGGGAGTTTGCGGAGACCCAGTACTTC.

The DNA of the CDR3 is TGTGCTGGGGCGACAGGGGACACCGGGGAGCTGTTTTTT. It specifies CAGATGDTGELFF. The chain is built from TRBV7-9 and TRBJ2-2, with TRBD1 matching over 8 bases. CDR3 length equals 13 residues. In germline, CDR1 is SEHNR, CDR2 FQNEAQ (reference sequence). Full variable domain (remainder filled in from reference TRBV7-9 and TRBJ2-2): DTGVSQNPRHKITKRGQNVTFRCDPISEHNRLYWYRQTLGQGPEFLTYFQNEAQLEKSRLLSDRFSAERPKGSFSTLEIQRTEQGDSAMYLCAGATGDTGELFFGEGSRLTVL.

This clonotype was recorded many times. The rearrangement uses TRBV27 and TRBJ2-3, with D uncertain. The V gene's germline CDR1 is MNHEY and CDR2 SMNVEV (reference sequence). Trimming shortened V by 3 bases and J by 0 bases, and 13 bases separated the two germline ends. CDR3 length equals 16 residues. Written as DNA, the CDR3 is TGTGCCAGCAGTTTGTCCAGCGTGGCTAGCACAGATACGCAGTATTTT. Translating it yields CASSLSSVASTDTQYF.

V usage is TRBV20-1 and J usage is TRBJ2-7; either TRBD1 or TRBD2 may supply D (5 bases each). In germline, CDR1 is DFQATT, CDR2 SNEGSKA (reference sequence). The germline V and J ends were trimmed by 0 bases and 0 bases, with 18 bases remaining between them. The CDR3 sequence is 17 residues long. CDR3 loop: CSARDTGSARGSYEQYF. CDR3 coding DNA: TGCAGTGCTAGAGATACGGGTAGCGCTAGGGGCTCCTACGAGCAGTACTTC.